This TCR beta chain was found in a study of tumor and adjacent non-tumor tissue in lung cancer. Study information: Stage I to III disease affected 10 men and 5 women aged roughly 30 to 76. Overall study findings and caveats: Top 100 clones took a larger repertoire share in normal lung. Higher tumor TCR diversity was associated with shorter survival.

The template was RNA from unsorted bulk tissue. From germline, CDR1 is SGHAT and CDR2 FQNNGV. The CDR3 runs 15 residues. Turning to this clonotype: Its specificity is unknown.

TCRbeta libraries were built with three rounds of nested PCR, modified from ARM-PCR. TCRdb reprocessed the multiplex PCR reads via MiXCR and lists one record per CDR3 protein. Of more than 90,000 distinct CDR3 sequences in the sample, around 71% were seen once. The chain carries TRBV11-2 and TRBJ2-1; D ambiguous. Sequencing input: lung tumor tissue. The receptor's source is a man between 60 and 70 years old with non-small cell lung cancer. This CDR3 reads CVISPRQRSYNEQFF. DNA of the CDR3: TGTGTCATCAGCCCCCGTCAACGGTCCTACAATGAGCAGTTCTTC. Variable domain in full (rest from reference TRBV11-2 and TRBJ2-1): EAGVAQSPRYKIIEKRQSVAFWCNPISGHATLYWYQQILGQGPKLLIQFQNNGVVDDSQLPKDRFSAERLKGVDSTLKIQPAKLEDSAVYLCVISPRQRSYNEQFFGPGTRLTVL.